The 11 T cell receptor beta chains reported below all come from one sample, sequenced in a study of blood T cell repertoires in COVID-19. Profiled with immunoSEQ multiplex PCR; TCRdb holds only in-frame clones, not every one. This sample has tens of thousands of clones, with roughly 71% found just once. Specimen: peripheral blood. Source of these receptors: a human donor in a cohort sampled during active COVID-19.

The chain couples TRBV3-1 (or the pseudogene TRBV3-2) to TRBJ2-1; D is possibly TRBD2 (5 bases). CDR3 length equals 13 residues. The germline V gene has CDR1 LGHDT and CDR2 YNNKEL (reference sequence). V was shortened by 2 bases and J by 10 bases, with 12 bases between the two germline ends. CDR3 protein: CASSQKLSGEQFF. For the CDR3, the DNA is TGTGCCAGCAGCCAAAAGCTTTCGGGGGAGCAGTTCTTC.

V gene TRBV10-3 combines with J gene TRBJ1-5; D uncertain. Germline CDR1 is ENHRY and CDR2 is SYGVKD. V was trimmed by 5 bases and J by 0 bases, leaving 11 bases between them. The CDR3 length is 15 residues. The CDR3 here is CAISKQADSNQPQHF. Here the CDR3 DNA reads TGTGCCATCAGTAAGCAGGCTGATAGCAATCAGCCCCAGCATTTT.

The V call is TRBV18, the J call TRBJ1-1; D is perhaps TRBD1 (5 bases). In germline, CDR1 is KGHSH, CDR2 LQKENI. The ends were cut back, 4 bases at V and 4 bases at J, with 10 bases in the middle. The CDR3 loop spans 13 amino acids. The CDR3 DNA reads TGTGCCAGCTCACTAAGACAGACCACTGAAGCTTTCTTT. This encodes CASSLRQTTEAFF.

As DNA, the CDR3 is TGTGCCAGCACCCGAGGGGGTGAGCAGTTCTTC. The encoded protein is CASTRGGEQFF. The chain joins TRBV12-3 or TRBV12-4 to TRBJ2-1; weak D call: TRBD1 (6 bases). The CDR3 totals 11 residues. V shed 7 bases and J shed 9 bases, with 10 bases lying between them.

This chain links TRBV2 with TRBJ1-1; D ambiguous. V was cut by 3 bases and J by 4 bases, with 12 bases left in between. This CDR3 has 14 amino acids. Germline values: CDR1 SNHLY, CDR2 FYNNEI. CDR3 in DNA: TGTGCCAGCAGTGACCCGGGGATGAGCACTGAAGCTTTCTTT. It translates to CASSDPGMSTEAFF.

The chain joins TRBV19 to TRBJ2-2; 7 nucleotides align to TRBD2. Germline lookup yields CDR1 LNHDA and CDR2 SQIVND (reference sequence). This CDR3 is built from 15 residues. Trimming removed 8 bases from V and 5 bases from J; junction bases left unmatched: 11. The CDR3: CASGRAGVETGELFF. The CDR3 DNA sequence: TGTGCCAGTGGCAGGGCGGGAGTTGAAACCGGGGAGCTGTTTTTT.

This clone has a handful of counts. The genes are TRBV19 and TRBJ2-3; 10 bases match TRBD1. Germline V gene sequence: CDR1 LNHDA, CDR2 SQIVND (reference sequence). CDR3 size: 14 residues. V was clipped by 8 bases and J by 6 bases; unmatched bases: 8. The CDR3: CASRDRGRADTQYF. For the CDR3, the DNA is TGTGCCAGTCGAGACAGGGGGCGGGCGGATACGCAGTATTTT.

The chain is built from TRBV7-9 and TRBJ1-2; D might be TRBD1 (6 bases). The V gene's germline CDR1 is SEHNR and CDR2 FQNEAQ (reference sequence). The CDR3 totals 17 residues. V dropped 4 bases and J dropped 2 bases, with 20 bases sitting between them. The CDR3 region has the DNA TGTGCCAGCAGCTCTCTTGCGGGGGGGCAAGACAACTATGGCTACACCTTC. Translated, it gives CASSSLAGGQDNYGYTF.

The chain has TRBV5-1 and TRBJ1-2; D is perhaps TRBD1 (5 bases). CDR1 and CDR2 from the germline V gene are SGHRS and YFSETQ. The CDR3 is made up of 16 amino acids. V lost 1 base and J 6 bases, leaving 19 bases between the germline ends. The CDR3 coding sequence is TGCGCCAGCAGCTTGCCGGGGCGGGGTGACTATAATGGCTACACCTTC. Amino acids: CASSLPGRGDYNGYTF.

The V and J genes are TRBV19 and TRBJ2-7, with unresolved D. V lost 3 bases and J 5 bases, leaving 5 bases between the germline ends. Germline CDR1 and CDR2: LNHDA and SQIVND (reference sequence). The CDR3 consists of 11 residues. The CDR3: CASSIYHEQYF. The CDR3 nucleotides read TGTGCCAGTAGTATCTACCACGAGCAGTACTTC.

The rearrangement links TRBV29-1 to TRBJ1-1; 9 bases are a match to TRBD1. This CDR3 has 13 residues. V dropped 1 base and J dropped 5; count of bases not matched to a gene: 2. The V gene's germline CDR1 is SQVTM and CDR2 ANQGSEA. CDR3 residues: CSVEGQGGTEAFF. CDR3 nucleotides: TGCAGCGTTGAAGGACAGGGGGGAACTGAAGCTTTCTTT.